These T cell receptor beta chains were read from a single sample in a study of T cells in pancreatic ductal adenocarcinoma. Profiled with immunoSEQ multiplex PCR; TCRdb holds only in-frame clones, not every one. Here the sample spans about 11,000 clones, 86% being singletons. Specimen: PBMCs. These receptors were taken from a human donor with pancreatic ductal adenocarcinoma. CDR3s include the opening cysteine and the closing phenylalanine or tryptophan. A D gene is named only where the DNA matches it firmly. Size values are once, few and many counts, or a class for expanded clones, and some rows have none.

V gene	clone size	D gene	J gene	CDR3 DNA	CDR3 protein
TRBV6-1	NA	TRBD1	TRBJ2-5	TGTGCCAGCAAGGGGGCGGTCCAAGAGACCCAGTACTTC	CASKGAVQETQYF
TRBV6-6	NA	NA	TRBJ1-5	TGTGCCAGCAGTTCGAAGGCAGGGACGCAGCCCCAGCATTTT	CASSSKAGTQPQHF
TRBV5-6	NA	NA	TRBJ1-5	TGTGCCAGCAGCGGCGTTGGAGGCAATCAGCCCCAGCATTTT	CASSGVGGNQPQHF
TRBV7-2	few	NA	TRBJ2-7	TGTGCCAGCAGCTTTCACCCGGTGTACGAGCAGTACTTC	CASSFHPVYEQYF
TRBV29-1	NA	TRBD2	TRBJ2-1	TGCAGCGCCAAGGGACTAGCGGTCTACAATGAGCAGTTCTTC	CSAKGLAVYNEQFF
TRBV7-8	few	TRBD1	TRBJ2-1	TGTGCCAGCAGTACTATCCACGGACAGGGAATCAATGAGCAGTTCTTC	CASSTIHGQGINEQFF
TRBV28	NA	NA	TRBJ2-7	TGTGCCAGCAGCCTCGGGACTTTCTACGAGCAGTACTTC	CASSLGTFYEQYF
TRBV4-3	NA	NA	TRBJ2-3	TGCGCCAGCAGCCAAGCGACGGGAGCCATAAGCACAGATACGCAGTATTTT	CASSQATGAISTDTQYF
TRBV18	NA	TRBD2	TRBJ2-1	TGTGCCAGCTCACTAGCGGGTGAGCAGTTCTTC	CASSLAGEQFF
TRBV18	NA	NA	TRBJ2-5	TGTGCCAGCTCACCGAGGGGTCAAGAGACCCAGTACTTC	CASSPRGQETQYF
TRBV29-1	NA	TRBD1	TRBJ2-3	TGCAGCGTAGGACAGGGGGGGGATACGCAGTATTTT	CSVGQGGDTQYF
TRBV29-1	few	TRBD2	TRBJ2-5	TGCAGCGTTACCGGGACTAAAGAGACCCAGTACTTC	CSVTGTKETQYF
TRBV5-4	NA	TRBD2	TRBJ2-3	TGTGCCAGCAGCTTTAGCGGGGGGGCGGATACGCAGTATTTT	CASSFSGGADTQYF
TRBV12-5	NA	NA	TRBJ1-4	TGTGCTAGTGGCTATATACAGGGAAAGGTGGAAAAACTGTTTTTT	CASGYIQGKVEKLFF
TRBV11-2	NA	NA	TRBJ2-7	TGTGCCAGCAGCTTACTGCAGGGACACGAGCAGTACTTC	CASSLLQGHEQYF
TRBV7-8	NA	TRBD2	TRBJ2-5	TGTGCCAGCAGCTTGGGGGATCGGGAGGGGGAGACCCAGTACTTC	CASSLGDREGETQYF
TRBV6-1	NA	NA	TRBJ2-1	TGTGCCAGCAGTGAATTAGTAGCGGCTTCCTACAATGAGCAGTTCTTC	CASSELVAASYNEQFF
TRBV5-1	NA	NA	TRBJ1-1	TGCGCCAGCAGCTTCGGGGTCCCTGTCACTGAAGCTTTCTTT	CASSFGVPVTEAFF
TRBV2	few	TRBD2	TRBJ2-3	TGTGCCAGCAGTGTAGTAGCGGGGGCCGGGGATACGCAGTATTTT	CASSVVAGAGDTQYF
TRBV5-1	NA	NA	TRBJ1-2	TGCGCCAGCAGCAGGGGAGGCGCTAACTATGGCTACACCTTC	CASSRGGANYGYTF
TRBV5-6	medium-sized	NA	TRBJ2-7	TGTGCCAGCAGCTTGGCGGACGAGCAGTACTTC	CASSLADEQYF
TRBV2	NA	NA	TRBJ2-1	TGTGCCAGCAGGGGAGGTTCAAGGGGGTTCTTC	CASRGGSRGFF
TRBV19	NA	NA	TRBJ2-2	TGTGCCAGTATAGGTCACCCCACCGGGGAGCTGTTTTTT	CASIGHPTGELFF
TRBV4-1	NA	NA	TRBJ2-2	TGCGCCAGCAGCCCAGACCTAAACACCGGGGAGCTGTTTTTT	CASSPDLNTGELFF
TRBV19	NA	TRBD1	TRBJ1-4	TGTGCCAGTAGCCTACGACAGGGCCCCGAAAAACTGTTTTTT	CASSLRQGPEKLFF
TRBV27	NA	TRBD1	TRBJ1-2	TGTGCCAGCAGTTCGGACAGGAGGGGGGGCTACACCTTC	CASSSDRRGGYTF
TRBV5-1	NA	NA	TRBJ2-7	TGCGCCAGCAGCGGCAGGGGGGGGGACTACGAGCAGTACTTC	CASSGRGGDYEQYF
TRBV19	NA	NA	TRBJ1-4	TGTGCCTCAGGACACTCAGAAAAACTGTTTTTT	CASGHSEKLFF
TRBV6-5	NA	NA	TRBJ2-5	TGTGCCACCTTTATGGGGACCCAGTACTTC	CATFMGTQYF
TRBV27	NA	TRBD2	TRBJ2-7	TGTGCCAGCAGTTTACTCCTAGCGGGAGGAACGTACGAGCAGTACTTC	CASSLLLAGGTYEQYF
TRBV7-9	NA	NA	TRBJ1-1	TGTGCCAGCAGCTCCCCGAACACAGGGTCTGAAGCTTTCTTT	CASSSPNTGSEAFF
TRBV18	NA	NA	TRBJ1-1	TGTGCCAGCTCACCAATAGAGGGCACTGAAGCTTTCTTT	CASSPIEGTEAFF
TRBV6-5	NA	NA	TRBJ2-1	TGTGCCAGCAGTTACTCGAACAGGGAAGGGGGCAATGAGCAGTTCTTC	CASSYSNREGGNEQFF
TRBV18	NA	TRBD1	TRBJ2-2	TGTGCCAGCTCACCACGGGGGACAGGGGGCCCGAACACCGGGGAGCTGTTTTTT	CASSPRGTGGPNTGELFF
TRBV5-1	NA	NA	TRBJ1-3	TGCGCCAGCAGCTTGTCCCCTCACTCTGGAAACACCATATATTTT	CASSLSPHSGNTIYF
TRBV27	NA	NA	TRBJ2-7	TGTGCCAGCAGGGCTTCCGTGAGTTCCTACGAGCAGTACTTC	CASRASVSSYEQYF
TRBV4-3	NA	NA	TRBJ1-6	TGCGCCAGCGGACTCTGGCCCCTCCACTTT	CASGLWPLHF
TRBV29-1	few	NA	TRBJ1-2	TGCAGCGCCACCGACAGTACCCGGGGCTATGGCTACACCTTC	CSATDSTRGYGYTF
TRBV6-1	NA	NA	TRBJ1-5	TGTGCCAGCAGTGAAGTAGTCCAACCCCCGAATCAGCCCCAGCATTTT	CASSEVVQPPNQPQHF
TRBV5-1	NA	TRBD1	TRBJ1-1	TGCGCCAGCAGCTTGGAACAGGGGGCCGGGAACACTGAAGCTTTCTTT	CASSLEQGAGNTEAFF
TRBV5-4	NA	NA	TRBJ1-6	TGTGCCAGCAGCTCCTTATTCTCCGATTCACCCCTCCACTTT	CASSSLFSDSPLHF
TRBV7-2	NA	NA	TRBJ1-6	TGTGCCAGCCATTTAACAGGTTCCAAGGGTAATTCACCCCTCCACTTT	CASHLTGSKGNSPLHF
TRBV16	once	TRBD2	TRBJ2-7	TGTGCCAGCAGCCAATTTGGGGGGGGTCTCTACGAGCAGTACTTC	CASSQFGGGLYEQYF
TRBV5-4	NA	NA	TRBJ2-3	TGTGCCAGCAGCTTGGAGGTGGGGACAGATACGCAGTATTTT	CASSLEVGTDTQYF
TRBV5-1	NA	TRBD1	TRBJ1-3	TGCGCCAGCAGCTTGGAAGGGACAGGAAGAAACACCATATATTTT	CASSLEGTGRNTIYF
TRBV6-1	NA	NA	TRBJ1-6	TGTGCCCGAAAAAAGGGAATTCCACTAAATTCACCCCTCCACTTT	CARKKGIPLNSPLHF
TRBV7-2	NA	NA	TRBJ2-3	TGTGCCAGCGCTGGGTTCACAGATACGCAGTATTTT	CASAGFTDTQYF
TRBV5-1	NA	NA	TRBJ1-1	TGCGCCAGCAGCGCACAGGCAGGCACTGAAGCTTTCTTT	CASSAQAGTEAFF
TRBV7-2	NA	NA	TRBJ2-1	TGTGCCAGCAGCTTAGCGGGGAACAATGAGCAGTTCTTC	CASSLAGNNEQFF
TRBV6-1	NA	NA	TRBJ2-3	TGTGCCAGCAGTGAAGCCCGGGGAAGCCCGATAAAGCCAGATACGCAGTATTTT	CASSEARGSPIKPDTQYF
TRBV7-6	NA	NA	TRBJ2-5	TGTGCCAGCAGCTTATCAGGGGAAGAGACCCAGTACTTC	CASSLSGEETQYF
TRBV6-1	NA	TRBD2	TRBJ2-1	TGTGCCAGCAGTGAAGAGACTAGCCCCCGGGGTGAGCAGTTCTTC	CASSEETSPRGEQFF
TRBV19	NA	NA	TRBJ1-5	TGTGCCAGTAGTATAAAGATGGGGGGGGCGCCCAGGCCCCAGCATTTT	CASSIKMGGAPRPQHF
TRBV2	once	NA	TRBJ2-3	TGTGCCAGCAGCCCTCTCCTAGCTGCAGATACGCAGTATTTT	CASSPLLAADTQYF
TRBV18	once	NA	TRBJ2-5	TGTGCCAGCTCACCAAACCCTGGACAACAAGAGACCCAGTACTTC	CASSPNPGQQETQYF
TRBV5-4	NA	NA	TRBJ2-1	TGTGCCATTAGAATAGGCTCGAGCTCCTACAATGAGCAGTTCTTC	CAIRIGSSSYNEQFF
TRBV2	NA	NA	TRBJ2-3	TGTGCCAGCAGTGTTCCACCCGCATCCCAGTATTTT	CASSVPPASQYF
TRBV21-1	NA	NA	TRBJ2-7	TGTGCCAGCAGCAAAGGGTTGATAGGACGGAGCCATTACTACGAGCAGTACTTC	CASSKGLIGRSHYYEQYF
TRBV5-5	NA	TRBD1	TRBJ1-4	TGTGCCAGCAGCCCACAAACAGGGGGGGGCGAAAAACTGTTTTTT	CASSPQTGGGEKLFF
TRBV5-1	NA	TRBD1	TRBJ2-1	TGCGCCAGCAGCCAGGCAGGGGGAATCTCACCTTCTGGCGATGAGCAGTTCTTC	CASSQAGGISPSGDEQFF